These T cell receptor beta chains were read from a single sample in a study of blood T cell repertoires in COVID-19. Assay: immunoSEQ multiplex PCR; the TCRdb copy retains only in-frame clones and omits some. The data contain about 200,000 clones, around nine tenths of them seen just once; the ten biggest clones take up around 5.8%. Sequencing was performed on peripheral blood. The receptors come from a man aged 35-49 years with active or convalescent COVID-19. CDR3s include the opening cysteine and the closing phenylalanine or tryptophan. Fields, in order: V gene, J gene, D gene, clone size, CDR3 DNA, CDR3 protein. The D gene is left open where the match is weak. For some rows the clone size is stated as once, few or many, or as a class when expanded; others skip it.

v_call: TRBV4-3
j_call: TRBJ1-5
d_call: -
clone_size: -
cdr3_nt: TGCGCCAGCAGCCAAAATTGGGGAGGTGGCGGGGTGGGACAGCCCCAGCATTTT
cdr3_aa: CASSQNWGGGGVGQPQHF

v_call: TRBV24-1
j_call: TRBJ1-3
d_call: -
clone_size: -
cdr3_nt: TGTGCCACCAGTGATTTCCGGAGCTCTGGAAACACCATATATTTT
cdr3_aa: CATSDFRSSGNTIYF

v_call: TRBV18
j_call: TRBJ1-1
d_call: -
clone_size: -
cdr3_nt: TGTGCCAGCTCCGCTGATCACAGTTTGGAAGCTTTCTTT
cdr3_aa: CASSADHSLEAFF

v_call: TRBV21-1
j_call: TRBJ1-2
d_call: -
clone_size: -
cdr3_nt: TGTGCCAGCAGCCGGGACAGAGCTGGCTACACCTTC
cdr3_aa: CASSRDRAGYTF

v_call: TRBV19
j_call: TRBJ1-2
d_call: TRBD1
clone_size: -
cdr3_nt: TGTGCCAGTAACCCGGGACAGTCCTCCTTTGGCTACACCTTC
cdr3_aa: CASNPGQSSFGYTF

v_call: TRBV11-2
j_call: TRBJ1-2
d_call: TRBD1
clone_size: -
cdr3_nt: TGTGCCAGCAGCTTACCGGGACAGATCTATGGCTACACCTTC
cdr3_aa: CASSLPGQIYGYTF

v_call: TRBV29-1
j_call: TRBJ1-2
d_call: TRBD1
clone_size: few
cdr3_nt: TGCAGCGTTGAAGGGTGGCAGGGGGCCGACTATGGCTACACCTTC
cdr3_aa: CSVEGWQGADYGYTF

v_call: TRBV6-1
j_call: TRBJ1-1
d_call: TRBD1
clone_size: -
cdr3_nt: TGTGCCAGCAGTGAAACTCCGACAGGGCTAGCTTTCTTT
cdr3_aa: CASSETPTGLAFF

v_call: TRBV6-5
j_call: TRBJ1-6
d_call: -
clone_size: -
cdr3_nt: TGTGCCAGCAAGGTGGGTAGCTCACCCCTCCACTTT
cdr3_aa: CASKVGSSPLHF

v_call: TRBV19
j_call: TRBJ1-5
d_call: -
clone_size: -
cdr3_nt: TGTGCCAGTAGTACCCCCCGGGGGGCTTATAGTCAGCCCCAGCATTTT
cdr3_aa: CASSTPRGAYSQPQHF

v_call: TRBV3-1/TRBV3-2
j_call: TRBJ1-3
d_call: -
clone_size: -
cdr3_nt: TGTGCCAGCAGCCCGACCGGGGGTGCGGCTGGAAACACCATATATTTT
cdr3_aa: CASSPTGGAAGNTIYF

v_call: TRBV5-4
j_call: TRBJ2-3
d_call: TRBD2
clone_size: -
cdr3_nt: TGTGCCAGCAGCTTAGGTCCTAGCGGGACGCCCACAGATACGCAGTATTTT
cdr3_aa: CASSLGPSGTPTDTQYF

v_call: TRBV9
j_call: TRBJ2-2
d_call: -
clone_size: -
cdr3_nt: TGTGCCAGCAGCGGGAGAACGGTCACCGGGGAGCTGTTTTTT
cdr3_aa: CASSGRTVTGELFF

v_call: TRBV5-8
j_call: TRBJ2-1
d_call: -
clone_size: -
cdr3_nt: TGTGCCAGCAGCTTGGTAGGGGCGAGTGAGCAGTTCTTC
cdr3_aa: CASSLVGASEQFF

v_call: TRBV4-2
j_call: TRBJ1-6
d_call: TRBD1
clone_size: -
cdr3_nt: TGTGCCAGCAGTCAACAGGGGGACGAATCACCCCTCCACTTT
cdr3_aa: CASSQQGDESPLHF

v_call: TRBV28
j_call: TRBJ2-3
d_call: -
clone_size: once
cdr3_nt: TGTGCCAGCAGTCCCCCCGGAGGCAGCACAGATACGCAGTATTTT
cdr3_aa: CASSPPGGSTDTQYF

v_call: TRBV18
j_call: TRBJ2-1
d_call: TRBD2
clone_size: -
cdr3_nt: TGTGCCAGCTACTCCGGGACTAGCGTCAATGAGCAGTTCTTC
cdr3_aa: CASYSGTSVNEQFF

v_call: TRBV28
j_call: TRBJ2-1
d_call: -
clone_size: -
cdr3_nt: TGTGCCAGCAGTTTAGACGGGAGCACCTACAATGAGCAGTTCTTC
cdr3_aa: CASSLDGSTYNEQFF

v_call: TRBV3-1/TRBV3-2
j_call: TRBJ2-3
d_call: -
clone_size: -
cdr3_nt: TGTGCCAGCAGCCAACTTCCCCTTCTGGGGGCTTTAGATACGCAGTATTTT
cdr3_aa: CASSQLPLLGALDTQYF

v_call: TRBV15
j_call: TRBJ1-1
d_call: -
clone_size: -
cdr3_nt: TGTGCCACCAGCAGAGTGGGGGCATCTTTGAACACTGAAGCTTTCTTT
cdr3_aa: CATSRVGASLNTEAFF

v_call: TRBV9
j_call: TRBJ1-1
d_call: -
clone_size: -
cdr3_nt: TGTGCCAGCAGCGTGGGGGCGGCGAACACTGAAGCTTTCTTT
cdr3_aa: CASSVGAANTEAFF

v_call: TRBV2
j_call: TRBJ2-2
d_call: TRBD2
clone_size: -
cdr3_nt: TGTGCCAGCAAGGGACTAGCGAGTAACACCGGGGAGCTGTTTTTT
cdr3_aa: CASKGLASNTGELFF

v_call: TRBV6-5
j_call: TRBJ1-2
d_call: TRBD1
clone_size: -
cdr3_nt: TGTGCCAGCAACCCGGGACAGGGGGATTTCGTTGGCTACACCTTC
cdr3_aa: CASNPGQGDFVGYTF

v_call: TRBV2
j_call: TRBJ1-1
d_call: -
clone_size: -
cdr3_nt: TGTGCCAGCAGCGGGAATAGGGCTGAAGCTTTCTTT
cdr3_aa: CASSGNRAEAFF

v_call: TRBV7-8
j_call: TRBJ2-7
d_call: TRBD1
clone_size: -
cdr3_nt: TGTGCCAGCAGCCAGACGCCGTTTGGGACAGGCTCCTACGAGCAGTACTTC
cdr3_aa: CASSQTPFGTGSYEQYF

v_call: TRBV20-1
j_call: TRBJ1-2
d_call: TRBD1
clone_size: -
cdr3_nt: TGCAGTGCAAGGACAGGGACAGGCTACACCTTC
cdr3_aa: CSARTGTGYTF

v_call: TRBV30
j_call: TRBJ1-4
d_call: -
clone_size: -
cdr3_nt: TGTGCCTACATACCCGGGCAGGGCGAAAAACTGTTTTTT
cdr3_aa: CAYIPGQGEKLFF

v_call: TRBV9
j_call: TRBJ2-1
d_call: -
clone_size: -
cdr3_nt: TGTGCCAGCAGCAGCTCTGCAGGGCGAAATGAGCAGTTCTTC
cdr3_aa: CASSSSAGRNEQFF

v_call: TRBV7-2
j_call: TRBJ2-7
d_call: TRBD1
clone_size: once
cdr3_nt: TGTGCCAGCAGCTGGACAGGGGAAGCTTCCTACGAGCAGTACTTC
cdr3_aa: CASSWTGEASYEQYF

v_call: TRBV2
j_call: TRBJ1-5
d_call: -
clone_size: -
cdr3_nt: TGTGCCAGCAATACAGGGTTTAGCAATCAGCCCCAGCATTTT
cdr3_aa: CASNTGFSNQPQHF

v_call: TRBV7-2
j_call: TRBJ2-7
d_call: -
clone_size: once
cdr3_nt: TGTGCCAGCAGCTCCCCTGGGGGAGGGCAGTACTTC
cdr3_aa: CASSSPGGGQYF

v_call: TRBV7-2
j_call: TRBJ2-7
d_call: -
clone_size: -
cdr3_nt: TGTGCCAGCAGCCGCGATTTTCTAGCTTACGAGCAGTACTTC
cdr3_aa: CASSRDFLAYEQYF

v_call: TRBV24-1
j_call: TRBJ2-5
d_call: -
clone_size: -
cdr3_nt: TGTGCCACCAGTGATCAGGGAGAGACCCAGTACTTC
cdr3_aa: CATSDQGETQYF

v_call: TRBV6-5
j_call: TRBJ2-3
d_call: -
clone_size: -
cdr3_nt: TGTGCCAGCAGTTACTCGTGGACTAATACGCAGTATTTT
cdr3_aa: CASSYSWTNTQYF

v_call: TRBV19
j_call: TRBJ1-6
d_call: -
clone_size: -
cdr3_nt: TGTGCCAGTAGTATAGGATGGAGAGGCTATAATTCACCCCTCCACTTT
cdr3_aa: CASSIGWRGYNSPLHF

v_call: TRBV9
j_call: TRBJ2-7
d_call: -
clone_size: -
cdr3_nt: TGTGCCAGCAGCTCTAGCGAACAGGCGAACGAGCAGTACTTC
cdr3_aa: CASSSSEQANEQYF

v_call: TRBV5-8
j_call: TRBJ1-2
d_call: TRBD1
clone_size: -
cdr3_nt: TGTGCCAGCAGCTCTTCCGGGACAGGGGCTAACTATGGCTACACCTTC
cdr3_aa: CASSSSGTGANYGYTF

v_call: TRBV6-5
j_call: TRBJ1-4
d_call: -
clone_size: -
cdr3_nt: TGTGCCAGCAGTAGGAGGACCGAAAGCCTGTTTTTT
cdr3_aa: CASSRRTESLFF

v_call: TRBV28
j_call: TRBJ2-7
d_call: -
clone_size: -
cdr3_nt: TGTGCCAGCACTTCTCCAGGACAACTCTACGAGCAGTACTTC
cdr3_aa: CASTSPGQLYEQYF

v_call: TRBV7-8
j_call: TRBJ1-6
d_call: -
clone_size: few
cdr3_nt: TGTGCCAGCAGCCTTGCAGGGTCAGATTCACCCCTCCACTTT
cdr3_aa: CASSLAGSDSPLHF